The entry that follows covers one T cell receptor beta chain sequence. The same CDR3 is also encoded by other DNA sequences in this sample. The data stem from a study of blood T cell repertoires in COVID-19. In the study overall: Sources were T cells, B-cell-depleted T cells, or PBMCs; the material itself was cDNA or gDNA.

Trimming took off 3 bases at V and 1 base at J, with 6 bases between the two ends. Per the germline V gene, CDR1 is SGHTA and CDR2 is FQGNSA. This CDR3 has 13 amino acids. Some clones are missing from TCRdb's copy, which holds only in-frame ones; the method was immunoSEQ multiplex PCR. Found here are about 120,000 clones, roughly 89% of them singletons; the top ten hold about a fifth. V is TRBV7-2 and J is TRBJ2-5; TRBD1 might be the D (5 bases). This TCR derives from a human donor with acute or convalescent COVID-19. The donor label of this sample is uncertain. The sequenced sample consisted of peripheral blood. CDR3 DNA sequence: TGTGCCAGCAGCTTTACAGGCCAAGAGACCCAGTACTTC. Residues: CASSFTGQETQYF. The whole variable domain, remainder taken from reference TRBV7-2 and TRBJ2-5, is GAGVSQSPSNKVTEKGKDVELRCDPISGHTALYWYRQSLGQGLEFLIYFQGNSAPDKSGLPSDRFSAERTGGSVSTLTIQRTQQEDSAVYLCASSFTGQETQYFGPGTRLLVL.